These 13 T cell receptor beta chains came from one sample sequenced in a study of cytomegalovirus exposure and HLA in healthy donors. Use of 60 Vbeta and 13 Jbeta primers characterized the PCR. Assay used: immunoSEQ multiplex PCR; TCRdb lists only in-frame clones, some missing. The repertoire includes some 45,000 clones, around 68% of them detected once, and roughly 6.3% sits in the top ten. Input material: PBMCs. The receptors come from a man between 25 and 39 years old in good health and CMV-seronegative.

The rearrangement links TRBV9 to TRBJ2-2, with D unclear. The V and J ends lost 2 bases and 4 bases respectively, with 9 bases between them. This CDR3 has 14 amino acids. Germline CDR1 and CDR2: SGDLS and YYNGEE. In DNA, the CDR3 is TGTGCCAGCAGCGTGTTAGAGGTCACCGGGGAGCTGTTTTTT. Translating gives CASSVLEVTGELFF.

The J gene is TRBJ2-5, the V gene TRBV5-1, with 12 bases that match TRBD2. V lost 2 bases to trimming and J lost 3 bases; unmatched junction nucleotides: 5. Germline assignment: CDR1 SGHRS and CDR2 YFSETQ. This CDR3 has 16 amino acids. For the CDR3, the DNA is TGCGCCAGCAGCTTACTAGCGGGAGGTGGTGAAGAGACCCAGTACTTC. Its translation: CASSLLAGGGEETQYF. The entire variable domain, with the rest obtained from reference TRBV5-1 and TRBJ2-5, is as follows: KAGVTQTPRYLIKTRGQQVTLSCSPISGHRSVSWYQQTPGQGLQFLFEYFSETQRNKGNFPGRFSGRQFSNSRSEMNVSTLELGDSALYLCASSLLAGGGEETQYFGPGTRLLVL.

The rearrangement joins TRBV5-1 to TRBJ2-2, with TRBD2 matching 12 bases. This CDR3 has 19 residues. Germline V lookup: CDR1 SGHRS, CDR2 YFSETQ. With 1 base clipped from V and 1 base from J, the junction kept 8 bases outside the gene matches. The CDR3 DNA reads TGCGCCAGCAGCTTGTTGCTAGCGGGAGGGCGATGGAACACCGGGGAGCTGTTTTTT. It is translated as CASSLLLAGGRWNTGELFF.

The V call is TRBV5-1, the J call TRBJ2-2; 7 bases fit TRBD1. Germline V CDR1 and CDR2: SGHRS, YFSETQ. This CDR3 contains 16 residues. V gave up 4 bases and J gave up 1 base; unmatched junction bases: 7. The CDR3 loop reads CASSPPRTGNTGELFF. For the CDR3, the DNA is TGCGCCAGCAGCCCTCCGAGGACAGGGAACACCGGGGAGCTGTTTTTT. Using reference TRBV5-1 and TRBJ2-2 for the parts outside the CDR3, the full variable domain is KAGVTQTPRYLIKTRGQQVTLSCSPISGHRSVSWYQQTPGQGLQFLFEYFSETQRNKGNFPGRFSGRQFSNSRSEMNVSTLELGDSALYLCASSPPRTGNTGELFFGEGSRLTVL.

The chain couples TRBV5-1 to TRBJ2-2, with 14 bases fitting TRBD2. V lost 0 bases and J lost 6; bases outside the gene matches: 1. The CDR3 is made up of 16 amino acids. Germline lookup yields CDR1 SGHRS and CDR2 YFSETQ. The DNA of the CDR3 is TGCGCCAGCAGCTTGGAGGGACTAGCGGGAGCCGGGGAGCTGTTTTTT. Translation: CASSLEGLAGAGELFF.

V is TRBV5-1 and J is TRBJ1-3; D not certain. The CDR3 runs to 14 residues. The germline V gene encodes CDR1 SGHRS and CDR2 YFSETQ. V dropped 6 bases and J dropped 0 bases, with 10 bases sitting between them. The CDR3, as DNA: TGCGCCAGCACCCTCGACAACTCTGGAAACACCATATATTTT. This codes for CASTLDNSGNTIYF.

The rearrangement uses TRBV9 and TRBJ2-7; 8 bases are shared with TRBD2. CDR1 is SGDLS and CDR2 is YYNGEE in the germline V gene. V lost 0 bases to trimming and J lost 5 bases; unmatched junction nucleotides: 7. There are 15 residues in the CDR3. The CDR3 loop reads CASSVGSGSLHEQYF. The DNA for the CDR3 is TGTGCCAGCAGCGTAGGGAGCGGGAGTCTCCACGAGCAGTACTTC.

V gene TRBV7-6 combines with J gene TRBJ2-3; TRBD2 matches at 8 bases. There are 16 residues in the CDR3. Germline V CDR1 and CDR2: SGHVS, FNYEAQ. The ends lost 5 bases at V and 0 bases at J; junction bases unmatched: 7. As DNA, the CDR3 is TGTGCCAGCAGCCCATCAAGCGGGAGTAGCACAGATACGCAGTATTTT. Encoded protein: CASSPSSGSSTDTQYF. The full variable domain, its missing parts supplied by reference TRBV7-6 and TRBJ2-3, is GAGVSQSPRYKVTKRGQDVALRCDPISGHVSLYWYRQALGQGPEFLTYFNYEAQQDKSGLPNDRFSAERPEGSISTLTIQRTEQRDSAMYRCASSPSSGSSTDTQYFGPGTRLTVL.

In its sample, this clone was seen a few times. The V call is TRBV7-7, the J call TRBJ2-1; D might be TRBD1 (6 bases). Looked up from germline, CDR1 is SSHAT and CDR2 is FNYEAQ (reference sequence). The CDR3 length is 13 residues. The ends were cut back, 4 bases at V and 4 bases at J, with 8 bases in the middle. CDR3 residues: CASSSGQYNEQFF. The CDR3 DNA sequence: TGTGCCAGCAGCTCGGGACAATACAATGAGCAGTTCTTC.

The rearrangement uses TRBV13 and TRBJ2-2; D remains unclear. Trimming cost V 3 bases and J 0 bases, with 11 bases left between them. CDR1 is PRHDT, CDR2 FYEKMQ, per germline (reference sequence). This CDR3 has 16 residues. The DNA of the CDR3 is TGTGCCAGCAGCTTTCAGCGAACCACGAACACCGGGGAGCTGTTTTTT. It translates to CASSFQRTTNTGELFF.

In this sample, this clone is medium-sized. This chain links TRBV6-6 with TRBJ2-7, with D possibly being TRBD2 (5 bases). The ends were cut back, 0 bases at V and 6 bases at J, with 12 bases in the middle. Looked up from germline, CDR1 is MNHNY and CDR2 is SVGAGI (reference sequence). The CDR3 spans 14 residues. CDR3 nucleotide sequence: TGTGCCAGCAGTTACTCAGCGGAAGGTTCCGAGCAGTACTTC. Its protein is CASSYSAEGSEQYF.

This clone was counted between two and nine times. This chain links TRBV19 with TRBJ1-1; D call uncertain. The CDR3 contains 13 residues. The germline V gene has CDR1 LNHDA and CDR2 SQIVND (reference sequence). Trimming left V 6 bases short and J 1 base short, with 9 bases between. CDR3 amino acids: CASRTRPNTEAFF. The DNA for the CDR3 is TGTGCCAGTAGAACACGTCCGAACACTGAAGCTTTCTTT.

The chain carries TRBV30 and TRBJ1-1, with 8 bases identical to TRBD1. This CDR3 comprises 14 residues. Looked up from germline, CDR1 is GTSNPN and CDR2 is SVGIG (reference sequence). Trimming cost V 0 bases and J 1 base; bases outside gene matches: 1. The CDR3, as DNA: TGTGCCTGGAGTGTAGGACAGGGGAACACTGAAGCTTTCTTT. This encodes CAWSVGQGNTEAFF.